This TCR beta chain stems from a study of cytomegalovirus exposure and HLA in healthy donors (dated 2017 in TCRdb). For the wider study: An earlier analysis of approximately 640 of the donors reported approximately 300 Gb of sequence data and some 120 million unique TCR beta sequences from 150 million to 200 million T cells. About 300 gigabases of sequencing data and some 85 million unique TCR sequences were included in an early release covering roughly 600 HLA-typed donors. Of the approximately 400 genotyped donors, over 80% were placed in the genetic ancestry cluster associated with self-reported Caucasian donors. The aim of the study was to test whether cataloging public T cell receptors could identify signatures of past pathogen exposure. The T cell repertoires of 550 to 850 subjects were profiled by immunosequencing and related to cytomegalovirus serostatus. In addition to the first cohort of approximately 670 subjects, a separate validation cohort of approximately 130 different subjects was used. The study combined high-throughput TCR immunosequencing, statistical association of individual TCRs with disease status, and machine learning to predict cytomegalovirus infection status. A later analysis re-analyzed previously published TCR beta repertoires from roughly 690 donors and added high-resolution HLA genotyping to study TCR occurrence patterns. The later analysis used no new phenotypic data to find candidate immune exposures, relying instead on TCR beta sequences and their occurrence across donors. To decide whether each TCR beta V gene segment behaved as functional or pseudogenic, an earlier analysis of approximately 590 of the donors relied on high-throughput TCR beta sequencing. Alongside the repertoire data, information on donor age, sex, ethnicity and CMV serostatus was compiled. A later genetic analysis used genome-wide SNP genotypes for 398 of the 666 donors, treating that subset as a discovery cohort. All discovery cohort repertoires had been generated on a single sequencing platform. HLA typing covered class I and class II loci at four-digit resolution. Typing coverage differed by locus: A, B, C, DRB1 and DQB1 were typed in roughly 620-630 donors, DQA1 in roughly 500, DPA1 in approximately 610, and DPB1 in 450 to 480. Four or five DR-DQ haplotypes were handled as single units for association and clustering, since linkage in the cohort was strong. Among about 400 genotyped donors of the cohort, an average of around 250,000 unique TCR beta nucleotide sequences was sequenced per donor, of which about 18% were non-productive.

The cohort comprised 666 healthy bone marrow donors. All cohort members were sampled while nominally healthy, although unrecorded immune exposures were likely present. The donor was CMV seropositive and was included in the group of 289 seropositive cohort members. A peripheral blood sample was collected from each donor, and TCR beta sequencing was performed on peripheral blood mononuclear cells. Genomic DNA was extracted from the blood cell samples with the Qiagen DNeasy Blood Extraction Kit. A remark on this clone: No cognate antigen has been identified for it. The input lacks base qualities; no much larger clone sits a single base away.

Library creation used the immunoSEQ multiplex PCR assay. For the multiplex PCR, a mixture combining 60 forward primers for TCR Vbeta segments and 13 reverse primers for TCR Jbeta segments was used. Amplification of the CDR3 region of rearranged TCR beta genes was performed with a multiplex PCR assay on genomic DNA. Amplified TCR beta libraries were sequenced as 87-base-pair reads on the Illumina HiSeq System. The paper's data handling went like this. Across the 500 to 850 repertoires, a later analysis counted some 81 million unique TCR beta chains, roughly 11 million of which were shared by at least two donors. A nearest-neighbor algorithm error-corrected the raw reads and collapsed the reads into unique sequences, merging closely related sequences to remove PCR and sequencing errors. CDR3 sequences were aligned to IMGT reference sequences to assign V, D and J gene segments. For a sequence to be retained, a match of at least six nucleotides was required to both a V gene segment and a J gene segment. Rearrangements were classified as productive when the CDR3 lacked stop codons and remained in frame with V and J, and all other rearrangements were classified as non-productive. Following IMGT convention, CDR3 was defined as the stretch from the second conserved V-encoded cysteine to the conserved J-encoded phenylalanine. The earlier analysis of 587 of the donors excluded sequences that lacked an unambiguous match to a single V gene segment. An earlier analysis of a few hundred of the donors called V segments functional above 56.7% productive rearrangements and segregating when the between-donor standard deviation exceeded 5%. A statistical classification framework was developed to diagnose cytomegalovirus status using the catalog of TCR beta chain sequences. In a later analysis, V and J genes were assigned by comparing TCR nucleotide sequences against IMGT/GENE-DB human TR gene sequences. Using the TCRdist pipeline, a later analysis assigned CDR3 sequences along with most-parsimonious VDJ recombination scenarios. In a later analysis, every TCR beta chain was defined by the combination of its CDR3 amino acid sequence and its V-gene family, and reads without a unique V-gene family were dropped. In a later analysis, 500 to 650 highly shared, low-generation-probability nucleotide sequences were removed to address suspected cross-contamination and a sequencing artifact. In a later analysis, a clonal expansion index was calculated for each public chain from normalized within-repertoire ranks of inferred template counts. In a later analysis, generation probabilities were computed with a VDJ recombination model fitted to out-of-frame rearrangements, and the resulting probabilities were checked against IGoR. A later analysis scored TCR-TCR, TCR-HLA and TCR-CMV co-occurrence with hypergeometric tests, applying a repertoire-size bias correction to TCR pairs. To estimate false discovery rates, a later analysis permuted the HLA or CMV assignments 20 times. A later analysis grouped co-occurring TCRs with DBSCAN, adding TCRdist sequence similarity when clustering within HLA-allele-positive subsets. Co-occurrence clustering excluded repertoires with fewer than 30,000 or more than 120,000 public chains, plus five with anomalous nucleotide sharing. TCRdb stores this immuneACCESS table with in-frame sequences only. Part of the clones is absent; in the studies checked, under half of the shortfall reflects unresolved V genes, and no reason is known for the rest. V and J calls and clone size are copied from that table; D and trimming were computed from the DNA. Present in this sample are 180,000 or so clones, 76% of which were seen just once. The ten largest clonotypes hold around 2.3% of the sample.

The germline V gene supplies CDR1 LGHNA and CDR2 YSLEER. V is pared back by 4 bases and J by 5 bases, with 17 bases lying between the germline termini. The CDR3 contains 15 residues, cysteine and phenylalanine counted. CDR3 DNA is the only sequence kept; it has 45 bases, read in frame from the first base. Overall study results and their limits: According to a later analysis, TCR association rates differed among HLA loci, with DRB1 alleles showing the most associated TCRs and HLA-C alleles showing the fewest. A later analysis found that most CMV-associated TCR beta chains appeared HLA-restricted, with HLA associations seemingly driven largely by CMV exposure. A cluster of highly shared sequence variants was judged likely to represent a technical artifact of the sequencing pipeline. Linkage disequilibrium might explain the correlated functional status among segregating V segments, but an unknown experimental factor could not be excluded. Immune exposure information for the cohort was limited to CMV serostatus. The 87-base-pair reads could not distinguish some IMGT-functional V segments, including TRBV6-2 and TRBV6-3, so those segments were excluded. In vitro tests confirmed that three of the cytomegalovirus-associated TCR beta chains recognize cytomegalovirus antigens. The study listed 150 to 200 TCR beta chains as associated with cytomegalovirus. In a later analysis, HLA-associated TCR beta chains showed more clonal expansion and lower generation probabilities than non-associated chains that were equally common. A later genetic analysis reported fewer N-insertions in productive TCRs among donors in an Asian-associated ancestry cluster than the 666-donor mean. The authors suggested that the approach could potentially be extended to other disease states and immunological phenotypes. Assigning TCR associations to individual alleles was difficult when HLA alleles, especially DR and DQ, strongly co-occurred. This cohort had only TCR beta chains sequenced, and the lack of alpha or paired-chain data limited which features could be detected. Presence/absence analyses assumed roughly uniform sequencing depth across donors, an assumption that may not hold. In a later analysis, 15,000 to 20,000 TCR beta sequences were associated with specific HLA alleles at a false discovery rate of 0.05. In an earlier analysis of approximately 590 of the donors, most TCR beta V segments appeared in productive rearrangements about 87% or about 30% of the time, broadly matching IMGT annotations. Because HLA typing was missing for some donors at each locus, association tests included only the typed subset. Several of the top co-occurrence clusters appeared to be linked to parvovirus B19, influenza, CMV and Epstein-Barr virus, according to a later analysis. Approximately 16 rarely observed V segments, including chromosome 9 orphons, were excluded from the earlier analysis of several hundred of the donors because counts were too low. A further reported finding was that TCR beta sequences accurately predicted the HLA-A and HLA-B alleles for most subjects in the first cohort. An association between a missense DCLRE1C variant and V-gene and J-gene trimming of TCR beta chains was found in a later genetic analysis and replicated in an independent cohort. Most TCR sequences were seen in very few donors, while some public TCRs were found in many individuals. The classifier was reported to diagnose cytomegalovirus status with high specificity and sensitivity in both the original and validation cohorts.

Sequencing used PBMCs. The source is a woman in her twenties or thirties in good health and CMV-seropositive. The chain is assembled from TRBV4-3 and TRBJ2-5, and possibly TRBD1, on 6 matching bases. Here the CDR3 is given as CASSPTTGNDETQYF. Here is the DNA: TGCGCCAGCAGCCCTACTACAGGGAATGACGAGACCCAGTACTTC.